Following are 2 T cell receptor beta chains from one sample sequenced in a study of shared clonotypes between healthy human individuals. TCRdb keeps only in-frame clones here, not all; method: immunoSEQ multiplex PCR. The sample records roughly 2.2 million clones, approximately 95% being singletons. Sequenced sample: naive CD4+ T cells from PBMCs. Subset reported: CD45RA+ positively selected. All receptors derive from a man between 18 and 29 years old in good health. Some clones in this sample may be carry-over from other donors' samples.

The genes are TRBV9 and TRBJ2-2; D remains unclear. The CDR3 loop spans 20 amino acids. V was cut by 4 bases and J by 5 bases, with 30 bases left in between. Germline values: CDR1 SGDLS, CDR2 YYNGEE. In DNA form, the CDR3 reads TGTGCCAGCAGCCCAGGTGGATCGTGGAGCCCAAAAAGGTCAACCGGGGAGCTGTTTTTT. This sequence encodes CASSPGGSWSPKRSTGELFF.

The V and J genes are TRBV6-5 and TRBJ1-2; possible D gene TRBD1, 5 bases. This CDR3 region has 13 residues. Germline V CDR1 and CDR2: MNHEY, SVGAGI. V lost 0 bases and J 3 bases, leaving 5 bases between the germline ends. The CDR3 reads CASSYSGDYGYTF. In DNA, the CDR3 is TGTGCCAGCAGTTACTCAGGGGACTATGGCTACACCTTC.